The present T cell receptor beta chain was sequenced within a study of OX40 agonist ivuxolimab in advanced cancers. General study findings and limits: No antigen was identified for the clonally expanded peripheral T cells. Nonresponders, in some cases, also had low normalized T-cell clonal expansion.

Patients with autoimmune history or systemic immunosuppression were excluded. Blood draws occurred at baseline, cycle 4 day 1, and cycle 7 day 1. Sequencing used immunoSEQ multiplex PCR; TCRdb keeps in-frame clones, though not all of them. The sample consists of about 81,000 clones, approximately 90% of them appearing once. V was trimmed by 5 bases and J by 2 bases, leaving 10 bases between them. Per germline, CDR1 MNHNS and CDR2 SASEGT. There are 13 residues in the CDR3. For this clone: Its antigen is unknown.

Sequenced material: CD4+ or CD8+ T cells sorted from blood, taken in a trial of the OX40 agonist ivuxolimab. The rearrangement uses TRBV6-1 and TRBJ2-7; D gene uncertain. The TCR sequence derives from an adult with an advanced solid tumor such as melanoma, head and neck, liver or kidney cancer. The CDR3 DNA reads as TGTGCCAGCAGTTCGCCAGTGACCTACGAGCAGTACTTC. Its protein product is CASSSPVTYEQYF.